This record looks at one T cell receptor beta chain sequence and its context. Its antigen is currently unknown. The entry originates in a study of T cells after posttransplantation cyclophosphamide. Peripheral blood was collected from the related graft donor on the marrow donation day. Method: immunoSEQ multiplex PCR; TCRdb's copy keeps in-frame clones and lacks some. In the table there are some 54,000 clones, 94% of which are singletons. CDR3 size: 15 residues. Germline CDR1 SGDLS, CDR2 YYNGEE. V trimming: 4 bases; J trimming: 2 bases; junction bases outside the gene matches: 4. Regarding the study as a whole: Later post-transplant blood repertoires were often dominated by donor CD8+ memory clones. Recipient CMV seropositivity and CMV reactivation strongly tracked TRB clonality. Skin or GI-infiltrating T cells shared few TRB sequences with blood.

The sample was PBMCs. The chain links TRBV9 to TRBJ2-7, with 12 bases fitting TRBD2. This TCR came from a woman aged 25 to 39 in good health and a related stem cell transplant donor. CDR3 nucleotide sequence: TGTGCCAGCAGCCCAGGACTAGCGGGAACCTACGAGCAGTACTTC. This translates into CASSPGLAGTYEQYF. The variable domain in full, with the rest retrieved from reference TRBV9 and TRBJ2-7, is DSGVTQTPKHLITATGQRVTLRCSPRSGDLSVYWYQQSLDQGLQFLIQYYNGEERAKGNILERFSAQQFPDLHSELNLSSLELGDSALYFCASSPGLAGTYEQYFGPGTRLTVT.